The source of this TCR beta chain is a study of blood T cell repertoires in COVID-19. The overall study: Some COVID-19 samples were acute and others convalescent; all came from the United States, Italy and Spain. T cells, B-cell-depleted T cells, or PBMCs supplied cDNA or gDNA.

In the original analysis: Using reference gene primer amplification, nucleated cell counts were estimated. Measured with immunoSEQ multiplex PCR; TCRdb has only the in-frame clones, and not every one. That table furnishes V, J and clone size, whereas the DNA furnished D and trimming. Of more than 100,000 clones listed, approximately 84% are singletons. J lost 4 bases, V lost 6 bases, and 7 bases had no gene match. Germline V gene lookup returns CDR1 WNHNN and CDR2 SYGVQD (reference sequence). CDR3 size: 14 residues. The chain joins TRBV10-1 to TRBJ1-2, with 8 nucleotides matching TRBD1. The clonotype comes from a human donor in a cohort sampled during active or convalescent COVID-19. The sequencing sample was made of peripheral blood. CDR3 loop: CASSPQGATYGYTF. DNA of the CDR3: TGCGCCAGCAGCCCCCAGGGGGCTACCTATGGCTACACCTTC.